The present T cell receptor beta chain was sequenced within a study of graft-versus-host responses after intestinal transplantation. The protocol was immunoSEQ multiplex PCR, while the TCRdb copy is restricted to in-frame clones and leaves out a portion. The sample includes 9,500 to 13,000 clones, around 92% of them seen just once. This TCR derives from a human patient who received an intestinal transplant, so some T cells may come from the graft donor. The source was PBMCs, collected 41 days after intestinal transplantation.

The CDR3 nucleotides are TGCGCCACCCGTACAGGCCTCTCTGGAAACACCATATATTTT. It translates to CATRTGLSGNTIYF. This rearrangement joins TRBV5-1 to TRBJ1-3, with TRBD1 as a possible D gene (5 bases). This CDR3 region has 14 residues. V was clipped by 9 bases and J by 0 bases, with 13 bases between them. From germline, CDR1 is SGHRS and CDR2 YFSETQ.